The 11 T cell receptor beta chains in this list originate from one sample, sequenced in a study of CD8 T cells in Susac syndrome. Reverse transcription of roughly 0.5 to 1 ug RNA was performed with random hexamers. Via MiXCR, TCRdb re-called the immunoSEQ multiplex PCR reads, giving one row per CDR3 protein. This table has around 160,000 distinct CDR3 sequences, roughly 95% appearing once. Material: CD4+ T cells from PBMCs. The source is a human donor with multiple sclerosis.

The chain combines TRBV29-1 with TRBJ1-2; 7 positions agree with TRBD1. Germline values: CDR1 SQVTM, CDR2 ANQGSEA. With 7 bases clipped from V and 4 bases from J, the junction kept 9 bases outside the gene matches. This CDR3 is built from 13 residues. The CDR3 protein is CSGGQSRGYGYTF. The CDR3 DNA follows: TGCAGCGGGGGACAGAGCAGGGGCTATGGCTACACCTTC.

The CDR3 is CASSQEGLPGLSEQFF. In DNA, the CDR3 is TGCGCCAGCAGCCAAGAGGGATTGCCTGGGCTCTCTGAGCAGTTCTTC. The chain combines TRBV4-3 with TRBJ2-1, with unresolved D. The germline CDR1 and CDR2 sequences are LGHNA and YSLEER. V dropped 0 bases and J dropped 9 bases, with 18 bases sitting between them. CDR3 length equals 16 residues.

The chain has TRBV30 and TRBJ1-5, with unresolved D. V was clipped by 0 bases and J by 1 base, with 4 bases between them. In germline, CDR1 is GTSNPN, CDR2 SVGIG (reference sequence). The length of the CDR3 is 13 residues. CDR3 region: CAWSVRSNQPQHF. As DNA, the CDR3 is TGTGCCTGGAGTGTTAGGAGCAATCAGCCCCAGCATTTT.

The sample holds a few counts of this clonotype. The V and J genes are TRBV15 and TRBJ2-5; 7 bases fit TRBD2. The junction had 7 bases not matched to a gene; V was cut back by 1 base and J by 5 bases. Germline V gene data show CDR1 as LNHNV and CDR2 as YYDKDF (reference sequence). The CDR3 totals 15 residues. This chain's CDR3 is CATSRVGGTSETQYF. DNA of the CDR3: TGTGCCACCAGCAGAGTCGGGGGGACTTCTGAGACCCAGTACTTC.

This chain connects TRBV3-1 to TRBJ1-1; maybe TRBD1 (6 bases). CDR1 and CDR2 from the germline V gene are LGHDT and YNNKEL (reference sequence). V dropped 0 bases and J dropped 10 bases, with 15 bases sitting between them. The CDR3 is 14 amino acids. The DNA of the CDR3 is TGTGCCAGCAGCCAAGATGTAACACAGGGCCTAGCTTTCTTT. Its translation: CASSQDVTQGLAFF. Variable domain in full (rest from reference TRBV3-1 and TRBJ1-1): DTAVSQTPKYLVTQMGNDKSIKCEQNLGHDTMYWYKQDSKKFLKIMFSYNNKELIINETVPNRFSPKSPDKAHLNLHINSLELGDSAVYFCASSQDVTQGLAFFGQGTRLTVV.

The chain's CDR3 is CASSLDVYNQPQHF. The CDR3 region has the DNA TGCGCCAGCAGCTTGGACGTTTACAATCAGCCCCAGCATTTT. The rearrangement uses TRBV5-1 and TRBJ1-5, with D uncertain. This CDR3 spans 14 amino acids. The ends were cut back, 0 bases at V and 3 bases at J, with 7 bases in the middle. Germline V gene sequence: CDR1 SGHRS, CDR2 YFSETQ.

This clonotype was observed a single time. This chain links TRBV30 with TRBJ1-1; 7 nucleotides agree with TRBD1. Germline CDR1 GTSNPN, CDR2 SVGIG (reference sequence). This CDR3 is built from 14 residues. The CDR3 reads CATMTGPLNTEAFF. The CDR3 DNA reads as TGTGCTACCATGACAGGGCCTTTGAACACTGAAGCTTTCTTT.

In DNA form, the CDR3 reads TGTGCCAGCAGCTTAGGTAGCGTCTCCTACGAGCAGTACTTC. Protein product: CASSLGSVSYEQYF. The V call is TRBV11-2, the J call TRBJ2-7; a weak D match, TRBD2 (5 bases). CDR3 length: 14 residues. Germline V gene sequence: CDR1 SGHAT, CDR2 FQNNGV. V gave up 1 base and J gave up 0 bases, with 7 bases separating them. Looking up the rest from reference TRBV11-2 and TRBJ2-7 gives the full variable domain: EAGVAQSPRYKIIEKRQSVAFWCNPISGHATLYWYQQILGQGPKLLIQFQNNGVVDDSQLPKDRFSAERLKGVDSTLKIQPAKLEDSAVYLCASSLGSVSYEQYFGPGTRLTVT.

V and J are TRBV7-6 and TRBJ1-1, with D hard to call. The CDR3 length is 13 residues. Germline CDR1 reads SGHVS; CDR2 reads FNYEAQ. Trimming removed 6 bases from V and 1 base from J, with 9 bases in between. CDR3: CASRFGKNTEAFF. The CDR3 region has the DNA TGTGCCAGCAGGTTCGGTAAGAACACTGAAGCTTTCTTT.

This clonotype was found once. The CDR3 sequence is CASRQGLSSGANVLTF. CDR3 nucleotides: TGTGCCAGTCGACAGGGCCTTAGCTCTGGGGCCAACGTCCTGACTTTC. V is TRBV6-6 and J is TRBJ2-6; TRBD1 matches at 7 bases. The CDR3 loop spans 16 amino acids. Germline V lookup: CDR1 MNHNY, CDR2 SVGAGI (reference sequence). Unmatched junction bases numbered 8, after V lost 9 bases and J lost 0 bases.

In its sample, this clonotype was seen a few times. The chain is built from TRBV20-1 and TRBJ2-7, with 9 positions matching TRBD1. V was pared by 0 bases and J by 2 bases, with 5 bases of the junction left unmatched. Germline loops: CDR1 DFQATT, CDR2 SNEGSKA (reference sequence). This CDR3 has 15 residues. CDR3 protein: CSARDLGTGTYEQYF. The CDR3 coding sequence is TGCAGTGCTAGAGATTTGGGGACAGGGACCTACGAGCAGTACTTC.